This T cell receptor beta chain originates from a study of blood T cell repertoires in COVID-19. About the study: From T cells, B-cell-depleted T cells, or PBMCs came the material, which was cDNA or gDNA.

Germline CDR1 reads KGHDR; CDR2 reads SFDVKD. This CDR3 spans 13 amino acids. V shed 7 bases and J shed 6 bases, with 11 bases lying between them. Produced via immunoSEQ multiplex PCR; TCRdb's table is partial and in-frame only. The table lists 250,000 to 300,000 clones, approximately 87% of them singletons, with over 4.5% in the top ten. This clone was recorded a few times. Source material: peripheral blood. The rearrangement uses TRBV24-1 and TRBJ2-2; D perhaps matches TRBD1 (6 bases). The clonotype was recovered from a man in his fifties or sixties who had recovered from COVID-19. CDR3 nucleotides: TGTGCCACCAGAGACAGGTCCGCCGGGGAGCTGTTTTTT. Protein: CATRDRSAGELFF.